The 2 T cell receptor beta chains below were found in one sample sequenced in a study of cytomegalovirus exposure and HLA in healthy donors. This table comes from immunoSEQ multiplex PCR, and its TCRdb copy is limited to in-frame clones, with some not included. This sample yields about 110,000 clones, of which 89% are seen a single time; around 2% belongs to the top ten. The specimen sequenced was PBMCs. Receptors were obtained from a woman aged 18-35 years in good health and CMV-seronegative.

V gene TRBV28 combines with J gene TRBJ1-6, with D tentatively TRBD1 (5 bases). V was cut by 7 bases and J by 7 bases, with 8 bases left in between. The CDR3 extends over 12 amino acids. Germline CDR1 reads MDHEN; CDR2 reads SYDVKM. The CDR3 protein is CASTGSNSPLHF. In DNA form, the CDR3 reads TGTGCCAGCACAGGGTCAAATTCACCCCTCCACTTT.

The rearrangement links TRBV6-5 to TRBJ2-1; D may be TRBD1 (5 bases). Trimming shortened V by 6 bases and J by 9 bases, and 12 bases separated the two germline ends. CDR3 length equals 12 residues. Germline V gene data show CDR1 as MNHEY and CDR2 as SVGAGI. The CDR3 DNA follows: TGTGCCAGCAGCCGCAAAGACAGTGAGCAGTTCTTC. This translates into CASSRKDSEQFF.